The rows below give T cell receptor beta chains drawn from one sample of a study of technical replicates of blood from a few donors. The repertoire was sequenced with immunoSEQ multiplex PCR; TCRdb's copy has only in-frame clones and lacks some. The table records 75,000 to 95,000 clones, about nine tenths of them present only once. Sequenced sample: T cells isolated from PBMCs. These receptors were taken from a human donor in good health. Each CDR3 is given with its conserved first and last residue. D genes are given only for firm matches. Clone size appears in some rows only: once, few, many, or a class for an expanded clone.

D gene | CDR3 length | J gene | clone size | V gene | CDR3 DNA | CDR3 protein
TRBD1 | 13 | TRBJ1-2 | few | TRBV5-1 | TGCGCCAGCAGTGGACAGGGCCACTATGGCTACACCTTC | CASSGQGHYGYTF
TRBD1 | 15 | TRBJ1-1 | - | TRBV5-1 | TGCGCCAGCAGCTCGCTGGACAGGGGGGACACTGAAGCTTTCTTT | CASSSLDRGDTEAFF
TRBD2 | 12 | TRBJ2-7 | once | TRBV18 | TGTGCCAGCTCGCCCAGCGGGAGCGAGCAGTACTTC | CASSPSGSEQYF
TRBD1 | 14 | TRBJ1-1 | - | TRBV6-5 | TGTGCCAGCAGTTTAACTACAGGGGGCTCTGAAGCTTTCTTT | CASSLTTGGSEAFF
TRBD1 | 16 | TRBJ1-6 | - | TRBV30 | TGTGCCTGGAGAGGCTACAGGGGAGCCTATAATTCACCCCTCCACTTT | CAWRGYRGAYNSPLHF
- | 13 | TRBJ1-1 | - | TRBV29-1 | TGCAGCGGTCTCACAGGGACAAACACTGAAGCTTTCTTT | CSGLTGTNTEAFF
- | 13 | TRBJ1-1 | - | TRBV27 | TGTGCCAGCAGTCGAACAGGGCCCACTGAAGCTTTCTTT | CASSRTGPTEAFF
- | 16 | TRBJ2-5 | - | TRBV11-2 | TGTGCCAGCAGCTTAGTGGCGCAGAAACTACAAGAGACCCAGTACTTC | CASSLVAQKLQETQYF
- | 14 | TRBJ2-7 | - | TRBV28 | TGTGCCACCAGAGGCGGACAGAGTTTTCACGAGCAGTACTTC | CATRGGQSFHEQYF
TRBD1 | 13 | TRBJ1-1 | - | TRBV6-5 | TGTGCCAGCAAGACAGGGGTGAACACTGAAGCTTTCTTT | CASKTGVNTEAFF
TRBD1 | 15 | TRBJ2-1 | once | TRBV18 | TGTGCCAGCTCACCCCCGGCAGGGGGCTACAATGAGCAGTTCTTC | CASSPPAGGYNEQFF
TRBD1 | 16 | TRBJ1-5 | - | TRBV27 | TGTGCCAGCAGTCCCCGGACAGGGGAGGGGAATCAGCCCCAGCATTTT | CASSPRTGEGNQPQHF
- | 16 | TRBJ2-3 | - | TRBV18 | TGTGCCAGCTCACCAACACAGATCCCCTCCACAGATACGCAGTATTTT | CASSPTQIPSTDTQYF
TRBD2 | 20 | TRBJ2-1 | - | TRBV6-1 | TGTGCCAGCAGTGAAATGGGAGGGGTTCAAAGAGACTGGACTTACAATGAGCAGTTCTTC | CASSEMGGVQRDWTYNEQFF
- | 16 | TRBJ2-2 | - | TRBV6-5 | TGTGCCAGCAGTTACTCGACAGCCCTGAACACCGGGGAGCTGTTTTTT | CASSYSTALNTGELFF
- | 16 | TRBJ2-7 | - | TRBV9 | TGTGCCAGCAGCGTAACCGGGTCATCTAGTCCCTACGAGCAGTACTTC | CASSVTGSSSPYEQYF
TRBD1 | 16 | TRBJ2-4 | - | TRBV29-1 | TGCAGCGTTATTGAGGGGACAGGGGGCTCCAAAAACATTCAGTACTTC | CSVIEGTGGSKNIQYF
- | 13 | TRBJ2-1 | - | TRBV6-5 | TGTGCCAGCAGCGCAGGGTTTCAGAATGAGCAGTTCTTC | CASSAGFQNEQFF
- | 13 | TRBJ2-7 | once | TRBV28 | TGTGCCAGCAGTTTAGACTACGAGGGCGAGCAGTACTTC | CASSLDYEGEQYF
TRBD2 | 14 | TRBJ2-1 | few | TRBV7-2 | TGTGCCAGCAGCTTAACGGGACTAGACAATGAGCAGTTCTTC | CASSLTGLDNEQFF
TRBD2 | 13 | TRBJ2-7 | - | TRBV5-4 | TGTGCCAGCAGCTTAGCGGGGGTCTACGAGCAGTACTTC | CASSLAGVYEQYF
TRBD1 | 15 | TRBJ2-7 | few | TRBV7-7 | TGTGCTAGCGGCCACCCGGGACAGGGGGCCAACGAGCAGTACTTC | CASGHPGQGANEQYF
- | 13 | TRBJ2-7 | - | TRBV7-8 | TGTGCCAGCAGCTTAGTCAGACAGGCAGAGCAGTACTTC | CASSLVRQAEQYF
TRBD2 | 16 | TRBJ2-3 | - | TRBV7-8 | TGTGCCAGCAGCGCATCTAGCGGGAGGCTCACAGATACGCAGTATTTT | CASSASSGRLTDTQYF
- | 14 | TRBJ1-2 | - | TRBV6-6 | TGTGCCAGCAGTTACTCGGGGGGGGCATGGGGCTACACCTTC | CASSYSGGAWGYTF
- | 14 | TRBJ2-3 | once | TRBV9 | TGTGCCAGCAGCGCCATCGGGGTAACAGATACGCAGTATTTT | CASSAIGVTDTQYF
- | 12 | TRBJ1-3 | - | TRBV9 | TGTGCCAGCAGCCCAGATGGAAACACCATATATTTT | CASSPDGNTIYF
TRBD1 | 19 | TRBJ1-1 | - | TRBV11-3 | TGTGCCAGCAGCTTAGGCTTTTCCGGGACAGACAAAGAGAACACTGAAGCTTTCTTT | CASSLGFSGTDKENTEAFF
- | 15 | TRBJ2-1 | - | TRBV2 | TGTGCCAGCAGTACCGGGACAAACTCCTACAATGAGCAGTTCTTC | CASSTGTNSYNEQFF
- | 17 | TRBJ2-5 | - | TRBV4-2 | TGTGCCAGCAGCCGTTTATTTAGCAGCTACCCACAAGAGACCCAGTACTTC | CASSRLFSSYPQETQYF
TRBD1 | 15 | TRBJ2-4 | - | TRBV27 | TGTGCCAGCCGAACGGACAGGGAGCAGGAAAACATTCAGTACTTC | CASRTDREQENIQYF
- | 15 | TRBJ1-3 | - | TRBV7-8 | TGTGCCAGCAGCTTAAGTACAGGCGCAGGAAACACCATATATTTT | CASSLSTGAGNTIYF
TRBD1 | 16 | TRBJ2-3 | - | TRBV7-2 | TGTGCCAGCAGTGCCAGGGACAGGGGTACTTCAGATACGCAGTATTTT | CASSARDRGTSDTQYF
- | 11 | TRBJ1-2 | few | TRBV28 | TGTGCCAGCAGTTACCCGAGGGGCTACACCTTC | CASSYPRGYTF
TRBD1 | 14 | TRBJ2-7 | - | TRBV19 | TGTGCCAGTACCCCCGGGACAGGTCTCTACGAGCAGTACTTC | CASTPGTGLYEQYF
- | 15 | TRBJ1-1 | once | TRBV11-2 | TGTGCCAGCAGCCCGATTCGGAGGCTGCCACCTGAAGCTTTCTTT | CASSPIRRLPPEAFF
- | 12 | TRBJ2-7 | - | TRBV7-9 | TGTGCCAGCAGCTTGGACTACCACGAGCAGTACTTC | CASSLDYHEQYF
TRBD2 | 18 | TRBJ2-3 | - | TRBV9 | TGTGCCAGCAGCAACCGACTAGCGGGGTCCCCCGGCACAGATACGCAGTATTTT | CASSNRLAGSPGTDTQYF
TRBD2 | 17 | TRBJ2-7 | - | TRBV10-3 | TGTGCCATCAGCGCCGCCGCAGGGACTAGCGGGAGTAATGAGCAGTACTTC | CAISAAAGTSGSNEQYF
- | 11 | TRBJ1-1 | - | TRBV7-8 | TGTGCCAGCAGCTTATTAGAAGAAGCTTTCTTT | CASSLLEEAFF
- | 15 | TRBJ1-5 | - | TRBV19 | TGTGCCAGTAGTATTGGCGGGGCAGAGAATCAGCCCCAGCATTTT | CASSIGGAENQPQHF
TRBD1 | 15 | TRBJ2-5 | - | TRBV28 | TGTGCCAGCAGTTTATCGGGACAGGGACAAGAGACCCAGTACTTC | CASSLSGQGQETQYF
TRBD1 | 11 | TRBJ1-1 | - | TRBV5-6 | TGTGCCAGCAGCACTAGGGACAGTGCTTTCTTT | CASSTRDSAFF
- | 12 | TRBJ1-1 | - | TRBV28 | TGTGCCAGCAGATATGTGAACACTGAAGCTTTCTTT | CASRYVNTEAFF
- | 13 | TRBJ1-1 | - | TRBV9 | TGTGCCAGCACCGGGGACATGAACACTGAAGCTTTCTTT | CASTGDMNTEAFF
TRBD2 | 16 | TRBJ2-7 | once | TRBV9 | TGTGCCAGCAGCGTAGAAGGATTAGCGGGAGGCTACGAGCAGTACTTC | CASSVEGLAGGYEQYF
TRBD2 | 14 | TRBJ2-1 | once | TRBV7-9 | TGTGCCAGCAGCTTGTCGGGAGGGCCCAATGAGCAGTTCTTC | CASSLSGGPNEQFF
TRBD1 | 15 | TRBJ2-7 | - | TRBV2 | TGTGCCAGCAGTGAAGCCGGACAGGTGAGGTACGAGCAGTACTTC | CASSEAGQVRYEQYF
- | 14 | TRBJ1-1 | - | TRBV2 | TGTGCCAGCACCCGGGTGGGGCGAAACACTGAAGCTTTCTTT | CASTRVGRNTEAFF
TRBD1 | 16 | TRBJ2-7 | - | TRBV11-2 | TGTGCCAGCAGCTTAGGGACAGGGGACCTCTCCTACGAGCAGTACTTC | CASSLGTGDLSYEQYF
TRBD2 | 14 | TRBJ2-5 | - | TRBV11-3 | TGTGCCAGCAAGGAACTAGCGGGATTAGAGACCCAGTACTTC | CASKELAGLETQYF
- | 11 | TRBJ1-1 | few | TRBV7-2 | TGTGCCAGCAGCTTAGGACTGGTGGCTTTCTTT | CASSLGLVAFF
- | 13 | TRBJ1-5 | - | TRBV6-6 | TGTGCCAGCCGGACAGATAGCAATCAGCCCCAGCATTTT | CASRTDSNQPQHF
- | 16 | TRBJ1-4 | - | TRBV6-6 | TGTGCCAGCAGTAACCCCTGGACGGGGGAGGATGAAAAACTGTTTTTT | CASSNPWTGEDEKLFF